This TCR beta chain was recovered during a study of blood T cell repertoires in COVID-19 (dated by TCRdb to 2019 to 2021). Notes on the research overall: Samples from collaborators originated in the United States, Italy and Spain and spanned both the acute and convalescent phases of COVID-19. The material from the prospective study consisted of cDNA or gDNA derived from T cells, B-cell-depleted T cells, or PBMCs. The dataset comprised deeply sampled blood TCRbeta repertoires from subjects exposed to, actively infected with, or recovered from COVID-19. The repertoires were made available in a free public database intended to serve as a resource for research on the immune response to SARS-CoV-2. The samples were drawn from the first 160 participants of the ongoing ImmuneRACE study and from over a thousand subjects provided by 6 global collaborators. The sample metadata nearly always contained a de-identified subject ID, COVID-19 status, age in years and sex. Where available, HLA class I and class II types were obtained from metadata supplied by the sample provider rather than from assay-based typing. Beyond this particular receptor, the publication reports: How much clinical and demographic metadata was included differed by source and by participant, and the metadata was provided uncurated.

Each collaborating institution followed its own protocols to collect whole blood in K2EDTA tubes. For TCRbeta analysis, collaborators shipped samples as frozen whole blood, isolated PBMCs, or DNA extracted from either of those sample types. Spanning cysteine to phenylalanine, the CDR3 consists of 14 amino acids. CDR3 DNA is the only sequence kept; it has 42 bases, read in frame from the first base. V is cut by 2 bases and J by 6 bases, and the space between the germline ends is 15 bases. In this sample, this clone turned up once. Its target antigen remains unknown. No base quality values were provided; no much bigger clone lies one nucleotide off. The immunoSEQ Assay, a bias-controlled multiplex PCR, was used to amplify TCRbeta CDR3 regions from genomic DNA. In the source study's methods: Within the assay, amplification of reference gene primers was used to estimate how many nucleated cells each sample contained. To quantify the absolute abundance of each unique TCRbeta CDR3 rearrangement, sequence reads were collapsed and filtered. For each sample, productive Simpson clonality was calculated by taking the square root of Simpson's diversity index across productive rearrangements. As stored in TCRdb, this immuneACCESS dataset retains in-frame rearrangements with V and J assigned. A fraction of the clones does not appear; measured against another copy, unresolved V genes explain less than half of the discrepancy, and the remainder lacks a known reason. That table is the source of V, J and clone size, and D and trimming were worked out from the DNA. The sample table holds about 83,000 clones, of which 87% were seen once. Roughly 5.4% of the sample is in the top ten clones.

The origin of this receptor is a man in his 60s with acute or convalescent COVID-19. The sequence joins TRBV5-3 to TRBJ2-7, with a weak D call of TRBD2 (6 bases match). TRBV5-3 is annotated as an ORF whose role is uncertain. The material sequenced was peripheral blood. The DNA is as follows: TGTGCCAGAAGCTTCGGGCGGCCCGGGGGCGAGCAGTACTTC. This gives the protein CARSFGRPGGEQYF.